The 9 T cell receptor beta chains below come from one sample, sequenced in a study of cytomegalovirus exposure and HLA in healthy donors. With 60 Vbeta and 13 Jbeta primers, the PCR was carried out. The method was immunoSEQ multiplex PCR; TCRdb's version includes in-frame clones alone and lacks a portion of them. The table includes approximately 160,000 clones, 82% detected once. The source material was PBMCs. These receptors were taken from a girl between 2 and 10 years old in good health and CMV-seropositive.

J is TRBJ2-5 and V is TRBV5-4; weak D call: TRBD1 (6 bases). The V and J ends lost 0 bases and 1 base respectively, with 7 bases between them. Germline CDR1 is SGHNT and CDR2 is YYREEE (reference sequence). The CDR3 runs 14 residues. This CDR3 is CASSLDRVQETQYF. For the CDR3, the DNA is TGTGCCAGCAGCTTGGACAGGGTCCAAGAGACCCAGTACTTC.

This chain uses TRBV11-3 with TRBJ1-1; D ambiguous. This CDR3 is built from 13 residues. Germline V gene data show CDR1 as SGHNT and CDR2 as YENEEA. Trimming shortened V by 3 bases and J by 4 bases, and 9 bases separated the two germline ends. The CDR3 bases are TGTGCCAGCAGCTTCGAGGGATCCACTGAAGCTTTCTTT. This gives the protein CASSFEGSTEAFF.

The V gene is TRBV9, the J gene TRBJ2-7; a weak D match, TRBD1 (5 bases). Germline V gene data show CDR1 as SGDLS and CDR2 as YYNGEE. There are 15 residues in the CDR3. Trimming cost V 5 bases and J 4 bases, with 19 bases left between them. The CDR3 spells CASSLGAYGVYEQYF. The CDR3 region has the DNA TGTGCCAGCAGTCTTGGGGCTTACGGTGTATACGAGCAGTACTTC.

J is TRBJ1-1 and V is TRBV14; D unresolved. Germline V gene lookup returns CDR1 SGHDN and CDR2 FVKESK. Trimming removed 4 bases from V and 1 base from J, with 13 bases in between. The CDR3 consists of 15 residues. The CDR3 here is CASSPTLTGNTEAFF. CDR3 DNA: TGTGCCAGCAGCCCAACCCTCACCGGGAACACTGAAGCTTTCTTT.

V gene TRBV9 combines with J gene TRBJ1-5; D might be TRBD1 (6 bases). Looked up from germline, CDR1 is SGDLS and CDR2 is YYNGEE. V was trimmed by 5 bases and J by 5 bases, leaving 14 bases between them. The CDR3 runs to 14 residues. In DNA form, the CDR3 reads TGTGCCAGCAGTCACTCAGGGGCACATCAGCCCCAGCATTTT. This encodes CASSHSGAHQPQHF.

The CDR3 region is CASSLSGRETDTQYF. The DNA for the CDR3 is TGTGCCAGCAGTTTAAGCGGGAGGGAGACAGATACGCAGTATTTT. The rearrangement links TRBV27 to TRBJ2-3; 10 bases agree with TRBD2. Losses at the gene ends were 2 bases for V and 3 bases for J; bases not matched to a gene: 2. Germline V gene sequence: CDR1 MNHEY, CDR2 SMNVEV (reference sequence). The CDR3 length is 15 residues.

The chain joins TRBV7-9 to TRBJ1-1; 9 bases line up with TRBD1. After removal of 1 base from V and 3 bases from J, the junction contained 6 bases not matched to a gene. Germline values: CDR1 SEHNR, CDR2 FQNEAQ (reference sequence). This CDR3 spans 16 amino acids. The chain's CDR3 is CASSLGDRTGDTEAFF. Written as DNA, the CDR3 is TGTGCCAGCAGCTTAGGGGATAGGACAGGGGACACTGAAGCTTTCTTT.

This clone was picked up a small number of times. Other DNA variants within this sample encode the same CDR3. The chain couples TRBV4-1 to TRBJ1-2; 7 nucleotides line up with TRBD1. Germline CDR1 MGHRA, CDR2 YSYEKL. V shed 0 bases and J 8 bases; nucleotides not matched to a gene: 6. CDR3 length equals 14 residues. The CDR3: CASSQERGLGGYTF. CDR3 in DNA: TGCGCCAGCAGCCAAGAGAGGGGGCTTGGAGGCTACACCTTC.

The chain recombines TRBV30 with TRBJ1-5; D may be TRBD1 (5 bases). V shed 4 bases and J shed 0 bases, with 7 bases lying between them. This CDR3 has 13 residues. From germline, CDR1 is GTSNPN and CDR2 SVGIG (reference sequence). The CDR3 sequence: CAWTDTSNQPQHF. CDR3 DNA: TGTGCCTGGACGGACACTAGCAATCAGCCCCAGCATTTT.